These 8 T cell receptor beta chains came from one sample sequenced in a study of early T cells in non-severe SARS-CoV-2 infection. TCRdb re-analysed the 5' RACE reads in MiXCR, keeping a single row per CDR3 protein. The table records approximately 89,000 distinct CDR3 sequences, 11% to 15% of them present only once. Sequencing used whole blood. Receptors originate from an adult who was a healthcare worker with PCR-confirmed SARS-CoV-2 infection or an uninfected control (not recorded which).

The J gene is TRBJ2-5, the V gene TRBV4-1; no definite D call. V was clipped by 4 bases and J by 5 bases, with 14 bases between them. The V gene's germline CDR1 is MGHRA and CDR2 YSYEKL. The CDR3 extends over 14 amino acids. The CDR3 nucleotides are TGCGCCAGCAGCCTCCCCGGACCCGCCGAGACCCAGTACTTC. This codes for CASSLPGPAETQYF.

This clonotype was seen repeatedly, ten times or more. This chain links TRBV5-1 with TRBJ2-2, with a weak D call TRBD1 (7 bases). CDR3 size: 15 residues. Trimming cost V 4 bases and J 0 bases, with 10 bases left between them. Per germline, CDR1 SGHRS and CDR2 YFSETQ. The CDR3 loop reads CASSRGTANTGELFF. The CDR3 DNA reads TGCGCCAGCAGCCGCGGGACAGCGAACACCGGGGAGCTGTTTTTT.

In its sample, this clonotype was seen many times. This sequence joins TRBV23-1 and TRBJ2-7, with D perhaps assigned TRBD1 or TRBD2 (5 bases each). TRBV23-1 is reported as an ORF; its role is uncertain. CDR3 length equals 13 residues. The germline V and J ends were trimmed by 4 bases and 4 bases, with 11 bases remaining between them. CDR3 DNA sequence: TGCGCCAGCAGTCTGGCAGGGAGATACGAGCAGTACTTC. Protein sequence: CASSLAGRYEQYF.

The rearrangement uses TRBV5-5 and TRBJ1-1; 7 nucleotides line up with TRBD1. From germline, CDR1 is SGHKS and CDR2 YYEKEE (reference sequence). CDR3 length: 14 amino acids. The junction had 9 bases not matched to a gene; V was cut back by 4 bases and J by 6 bases. The CDR3 here is CASSVVRTGSEAFF. The DNA for the CDR3 is TGTGCCAGCAGCGTCGTTAGGACAGGCTCTGAAGCTTTCTTT.

This clonotype was seen only a few times. V gene TRBV19 combines with J gene TRBJ2-7, with TRBD2 as a possible D gene (6 bases). The germline CDR1 and CDR2 sequences are LNHDA and SQIVND (reference sequence). V lost 4 bases and J lost 2, with 6 bases in between. This CDR3 region has 12 residues. CDR3 in DNA: TGTGCCAGTAGTAGCGGGGCCTACGAGCAGTACTTC. Its translation: CASSSGAYEQYF.

This clonotype has a handful of counts. The chain couples TRBV29-1 to TRBJ1-3; 10 positions match TRBD1. CDR1 is SQVTM, CDR2 ANQGSEA, per germline. This CDR3 has 15 amino acids. The V and J ends lost 5 bases and 3 bases, in that order; junction bases with no gene match: 7. This CDR3 reads CSVSSGQGNGNTIYF. CDR3 bases: TGCAGCGTTAGCTCGGGACAGGGGAATGGAAACACCATATATTTT. The whole variable domain, filled in from reference TRBV29-1 and TRBJ1-3, reads SAVISQKPSRDICQRGTSLTIQCQVDSQVTMMFWYRQQPGQSLTLIATANQGSEATYESGFVIDKFPISRPNLTFSTLTVSNMSPEDSSIYLCSVSSGQGNGNTIYFGEGSWLTVV.

This clonotype was counted ten times or more. Here the CDR3 reads CASSLQGISADTQYF. As DNA, the CDR3 is TGTGCCAGCAGCTTACAGGGTATTTCCGCAGATACGCAGTATTTT. V and J are TRBV7-6 and TRBJ2-3, with D tentatively TRBD1 (5 bases). Germline V gene data show CDR1 as SGHVS and CDR2 as FNYEAQ. The V end lost 2 bases, the J end lost 4 bases, and 13 bases lay between the germline ends. This CDR3 comprises 15 residues.

This chain uses TRBV6-1 with TRBJ1-2; TRBD1 agrees at 8 bases. Germline-derived CDR1 and CDR2 are MNHNS and SASEGT. This CDR3 region has 15 residues. V was pared by 6 bases and J by 4 bases, with 10 bases of the junction left unmatched. For the CDR3, the DNA is TGTGCCAGCAGGGACTACAGGGGGTCTATCTATGGCTACACCTTC. This gives the protein CASRDYRGSIYGYTF.